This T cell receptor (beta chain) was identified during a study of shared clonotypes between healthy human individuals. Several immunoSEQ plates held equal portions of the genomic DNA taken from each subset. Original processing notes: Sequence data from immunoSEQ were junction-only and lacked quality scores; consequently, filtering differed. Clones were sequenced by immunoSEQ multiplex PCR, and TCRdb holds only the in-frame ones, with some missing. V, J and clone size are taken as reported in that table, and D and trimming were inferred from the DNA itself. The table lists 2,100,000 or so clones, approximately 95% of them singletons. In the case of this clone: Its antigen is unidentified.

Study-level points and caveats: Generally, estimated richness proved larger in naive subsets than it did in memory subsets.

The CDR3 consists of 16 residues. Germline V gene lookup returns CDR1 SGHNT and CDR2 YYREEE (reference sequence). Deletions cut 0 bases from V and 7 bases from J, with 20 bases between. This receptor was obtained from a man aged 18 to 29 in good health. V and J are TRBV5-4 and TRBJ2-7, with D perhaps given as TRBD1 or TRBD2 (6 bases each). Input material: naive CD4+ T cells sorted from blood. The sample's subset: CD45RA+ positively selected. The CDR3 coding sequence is TGTGCCAGCAGCTTGGCCGGTGGAGGGACATCAGGGGAGCAGTACTTC. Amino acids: CASSLAGGGTSGEQYF.